This TCR beta chain was captured by sequencing in a study of human T cells and chemical hapten exposure. Study in general: The patch tests put 0.01% DPC on the skin of the upper back and were read 6 days later. Enrolled patients were predominantly female and had alopecia areata, totalis or universalis.

Trimming removed 6 bases from V and 10 bases from J; junction bases left unmatched: 0. This CDR3 has 10 amino acids. CDR1 and CDR2 from the germline V gene are MNHEY and SVGEGT. Specified time point: patch test 1, 2 weeks after DPC sensitization. Treatment indicated: therapeutic diphenylcyclopropenone sensitization with weekly scalp DPC. Per the study methods: Ranging from about 20,000 to 750,000, TCR counts per sample had a median value of roughly 96,000. TCRdb reprocessed the RACE reads via MiXCR and lists one record per CDR3 protein. TCRdb, not the original authors, processed these V and J calls. The sample includes some 87,000 distinct CDR3 sequences, around 10% seen only once; the top ten take around 1.3%. This clonotype was seen only a few times.

The chain joins TRBV6-2 or TRBV6-3 to TRBJ2-1; 7 bases fit TRBD1. The input for sequencing was whole blood, taken in connection with sensitization to the hapten diphenylcyclopropenone (DPC). This clonotype was sampled from a woman aged 45-60 years with alopecia areata. Some clones in this sample may be carry-over from other donors' samples. The CDR3 sequence: CASRDREQFF. The CDR3 DNA sequence: TGTGCCAGCAGGGACAGGGAGCAGTTCTTC.